Shown below are 3 T cell receptor beta chains from a single sample sequenced in a study of identical twins. TCRdb reanalysed the 5' RACE reads using MiXCR and keeps one entry per CDR3 protein. The sample lists hundreds of thousands of distinct CDR3 sequences; about 7.1% were seen once. These data also formed part of another study, on yellow fever vaccine responses in identical twins.

The sequenced material came from PBMCs. The receptors here all came from a woman younger than 30 in good health.

The table lists this clonotype with a few counts. This sequence joins TRBV5-1 and TRBJ2-7; 7 bases are shared with TRBD1. Trimming took 4 bases from V and 7 from J; bases not matched to a gene: 14. The germline V gene encodes CDR1 SGHRS and CDR2 YFSETQ. The CDR3 is 15 residues long. CDR3 sequence: CASSTAGTATEEQYV. Here the CDR3 DNA reads TGCGCCAGCAGCACGGCCGGGACAGCTACCGAGGAGCAGTACGTC.

This clonotype has only a few counts. The chain uses TRBV7-2 and TRBJ1-4; D is perhaps TRBD1 (6 bases). The V gene's germline CDR1 is SGHTA and CDR2 FQGNSA. Between the trimmed V and J ends, which lost 5 bases and 0 bases, there was a span of 10 bases. This CDR3 has 15 amino acids. The CDR3 coding sequence is TGTGCCAGCAGCACGGACAGCACAACTAATGAAAAACTGTTTTTT. The encoded protein is CASSTDSTTNEKLFF.

J is TRBJ2-7 and V is TRBV29-1; 7 bases align to TRBD2. This CDR3 comprises 14 residues. With 0 bases clipped from V and 2 bases from J, the junction kept 4 bases outside the gene matches. The germline V gene encodes CDR1 SQVTM and CDR2 ANQGSEA. CDR3 loop: CSVEEGREPYEQYF. CDR3 nucleotide sequence: TGCAGCGTTGAAGAGGGGCGGGAGCCCTACGAGCAGTACTTC.